This TCR beta chain stems from a study of T cells in women clearing cervical HPV infection. Study-wide context: Case blood was drawn a median approximately five months after lesion detection. Whole-study results and caveats: Richness differences could reflect unmeasured T-cell content per sample.

Points on this clone: Its antigen is still unknown. Read sequence stops 3 residues before the CDR3 end, and the germline J gene provides the missing end.

Sequenced by immunoSEQ multiplex PCR; TCRdb stores in-frame clones only, minus some. The specimen's table records around 23,000 clones. CDR3 length: 16 amino acids. V lost 1 base to trimming and J lost 4 bases; unmatched junction nucleotides: 7. Per germline, CDR1 MGHRA and CDR2 YSYEKL. The gene calls are TRBV4-1 and TRBJ2-3; 8 nucleotides agree with TRBD2. This sequence originates from a woman between 18 and 70 years old with a cervical HPV16 infection that either progressed to CIN3+ or cleared (not recorded which). Sequenced input: blood buffy coat. The part of the CDR3 DNA that was read is TGCGCCAGCAGCCAAGGCCCTACTAGCGGCGCAGATACG. Encoded protein: CASSQGPTSGADT. The whole CDR3 sequence is CASSQGPTSGADTQYF.